This T cell receptor beta chain is from a study of blood T cell repertoires in COVID-19. Overall study context: Nucleic acid was either cDNA or gDNA, and it came from T cells, B-cell-depleted T cells, or PBMCs.

This clone was picked up a small number of times. CDR1 is SGHDN and CDR2 is FVKESK in the germline V gene. The CDR3 runs 15 residues. V was cut by 0 bases and J by 6 bases, with 14 bases left in between. Measured with immunoSEQ multiplex PCR; TCRdb has only the in-frame clones, and not every one. The table includes some 150,000 clones, approximately 85% detected once. The sample consisted of peripheral blood. The chain recombines TRBV14 with TRBJ1-2; TRBD1 might be the D (6 bases). The receptor was isolated from a man aged 45-65 years with acute or convalescent COVID-19. The CDR3 DNA reads as TGTGCCAGCAGCCAAGATTACAGGGTAACGGATGGCTACACCTTC. This sequence encodes CASSQDYRVTDGYTF.